Below, 32 T cell receptor beta chains from the same sample are listed, as sequenced in a study of CD8+ T cells in alopecia areata. RNA was extracted and reverse transcribed into cDNA as the sequencing template. Using immunoSEQ multiplex PCR, the repertoire was profiled, and TCRdb retains in-frame clones only, with some absent. The data hold 140,000 to 150,000 clones, with about three fifths observed a single time. This specimen consisted of CD4+ T cells sorted from blood, obtained at week 0. The receptor set was obtained from a human donor with alopecia areata.

This clone was observed at least ten times. This chain connects TRBV7-2 to TRBJ2-1; 13 nucleotides line up with TRBD2. Trimming at V came to 5 bases and at J to 5 bases, leaving 3 bases not matched to a gene. Germline CDR1 is SGHTA and CDR2 is FQGNSA. The CDR3 is 15 residues long. The CDR3 reads CASSRTSGGNNEQFF. Here the CDR3 DNA reads TGTGCCAGCAGCCGGACTAGCGGGGGCAACAATGAGCAGTTCTTC.

The V gene is TRBV7-2, the J gene TRBJ2-5; D not certain. Germline CDR1 is SGHTA and CDR2 is FQGNSA. Deletions cut 1 base from V and 2 bases from J, with 5 bases between. The CDR3 contains 13 residues. CDR3 residues: CASSLGRQETQYF. The CDR3 nucleotides are TGTGCCAGCAGCTTAGGACGGCAAGAGACCCAGTACTTC.

V is TRBV7-8 and J is TRBJ2-1; 9 bases align to TRBD1. Germline CDR1 and CDR2: SGHVS and FQNEAQ. V was pared by 5 bases and J by 9 bases, with 5 bases of the junction left unmatched. The CDR3 consists of 13 residues. CDR3 sequence reads: CASSRDRAGEQFF. In nucleotides, the CDR3 is TGTGCCAGCAGCCGGGACAGGGCTGGTGAGCAGTTCTTC.

The V gene is TRBV6-5, the J gene TRBJ2-1; D is uncertain. V lost 8 bases, J lost 0 bases, and 14 bases lay in between. CDR1 is MNHEY and CDR2 is SVGAGI in the germline V gene. The CDR3 sequence is 15 residues long. CDR3 amino acids: CASGKGQNSYNEQFF. For the CDR3, the DNA is TGTGCCAGCGGTAAGGGCCAGAACTCCTACAATGAGCAGTTCTTC.

Only one count was recorded for this clone. This sequence joins TRBV4-3 and TRBJ1-6; 10 nucleotides match TRBD1. Germline CDR1 is LGHNA and CDR2 is YSLEER. This CDR3 spans 16 amino acids. V trimming: 4 bases; J trimming: 5 bases; junction bases outside the gene matches: 5. The CDR3 nucleotides are TGCGCCAGCAGCCGGGGGACAGGGGTAGATAATTCACCCCTCCACTTT. Residues: CASSRGTGVDNSPLHF.

The genes are TRBV13 and TRBJ2-6; 12 bases map to TRBD2. The length of the CDR3 is 18 residues. Germline V lookup: CDR1 PRHDT, CDR2 FYEKMQ (reference sequence). J lost 0 bases, V lost 2 bases, and 2 bases had no gene match. The CDR3 spells CASSLRTSGISGANVLTF. In DNA form, the CDR3 reads TGTGCCAGCAGCTTACGGACTAGCGGGATCTCTGGGGCCAACGTCCTGACTTTC.

The chain joins TRBV29-1 to TRBJ2-7; possible D gene TRBD1, 7 bases. With 3 bases removed from V and 4 bases from J, the gap between germline ends came to 10 bases. Germline CDR1 and CDR2: SQVTM and ANQGSEA. CDR3 length equals 12 residues. The CDR3 spells CSVDSGGYEQYF. CDR3 nucleotides: TGCAGCGTTGATTCAGGGGGGTACGAGCAGTACTTC.

Of note for this clone: One end of the junction fails to match germline, which may point to a read error. The rearrangement joins TRBV6-1 to TRBJ2-1; 7 bases align to TRBD1. The germline CDR1 and CDR2 sequences are MNHNS and SASEGT. The CDR3 covers 14 residues. This CDR3 reads CASSHDRDGREQFF. CDR3 DNA: TGCGCCAGCAGCCACGACAGGGATGGTCGTGAGCAGTTCTTC.

V and J are TRBV29-1 and TRBJ2-4; 10 nucleotides match TRBD2. CDR1 is SQVTM and CDR2 is ANQGSEA in the germline V gene. The CDR3 is 15 residues long. V lost 7 bases and J lost 1; bases outside the gene matches: 7. Here the CDR3 DNA reads TGCAGCGCCGTACTGACTAGCGGGGCCAAAAACATTCAGTACTTC. It yields the protein CSAVLTSGAKNIQYF.

This clone was detected only a few times. The chain couples TRBV6-6 to TRBJ2-1; D remains unclear. The ends were cut back, 4 bases at V and 2 bases at J, with 3 bases in the middle. CDR3 length: 12 amino acids. CDR1 MNHNY and CDR2 SVGAGI come from the germline V gene (reference sequence). The CDR3 bases are TGTGCCAGCAGTTTTACCTACAATGAGCAGTTCTTC. This encodes CASSFTYNEQFF.

The gene calls are TRBV29-1 and TRBJ1-3; D may be TRBD1 (5 bases). Trimming shortened V by 8 bases and J by 2 bases, and 10 bases separated the two germline ends. Germline lookup yields CDR1 SQVTM and CDR2 ANQGSEA. This CDR3 is built from 12 residues. Here the CDR3 DNA reads TGCAGCTGTAGGGGCCCTGGAAACACCATATATTTT. Translated, it gives CSCRGPGNTIYF.

The V call is TRBV29-1, the J call TRBJ1-2; a weak D match, TRBD1 (5 bases). Germline lookup yields CDR1 SQVTM and CDR2 ANQGSEA. V was pared by 6 bases and J by 6 bases, with 11 bases between. This CDR3 is built from 11 residues. The CDR3 spells CSVGGTDGYTF. The CDR3 DNA reads TGCAGCGTGGGGGGGACCGATGGCTACACCTTC.

The CDR3 coding sequence is TGCGCCAGCAGCTTGACCTCGGACAGGAGGTATTACGGCTACACCTTC. Protein: CASSLTSDRRYYGYTF. The rearrangement uses TRBV5-1 and TRBJ1-2; TRBD1 aligns across 7 bases. The J segment lost 8 bases and the V segment lost 1 base, leaving 14 bases of the junction unmatched. The V gene's germline CDR1 is SGHRS and CDR2 YFSETQ. The CDR3 loop spans 16 amino acids.

This clone was recorded once. The chain employs TRBV10-3 and TRBJ2-5, with D perhaps matching TRBD2 (7 bases). This CDR3 is built from 14 residues. V lost 6 bases, J lost 5 bases, and 16 bases lay in between. CDR1 ENHRY and CDR2 SYGVKD come from the germline V gene. For the CDR3, the DNA is TGTGCCATCAGCGATACCGGCGGGGGCGAGACCCAGTACTTC. This gives the protein CAISDTGGGETQYF.

The genes are TRBV11-2 and TRBJ2-7, with D possibly matching TRBD1 (5 bases). This CDR3 comprises 16 residues. With 5 bases removed from V and 3 bases from J, the gap between germline ends came to 20 bases. Germline V gene data show CDR1 as SGHAT and CDR2 as FQNNGV. The CDR3 bases are TGTGCCAGCAGCCATTTCGGAAAGGGGAACCTCTACGAGCAGTACTTC. Translated, it gives CASSHFGKGNLYEQYF.

V and J are TRBV10-3 and TRBJ1-5, with 7 bases lining up with TRBD1. The junction had 7 bases not matched to a gene; V was cut back by 4 bases and J by 7 bases. CDR1 is ENHRY and CDR2 is SYGVKD in the germline V gene. CDR3 length: 14 residues. The CDR3: CAISADQGGQPQHF. The DNA of the CDR3 is TGTGCCATCAGTGCAGATCAGGGGGGCCAGCCCCAGCATTTT.

The rearrangement uses TRBV4-1 and TRBJ2-7, with D maybe TRBD2 (6 bases). V was clipped by 1 base and J by 2 bases, with 12 bases between them. This CDR3 has 15 residues. Germline V lookup: CDR1 MGHRA, CDR2 YSYEKL. This CDR3 reads CASSQVLSGAYEQYF. CDR3 DNA sequence: TGCGCCAGCAGCCAAGTACTTAGCGGCGCCTACGAGCAGTACTTC.

This chain connects TRBV4-3 to TRBJ2-5; D possibly uses TRBD1 or TRBD2 (6 bases each). The CDR3 contains 15 residues. Germline CDR1 is LGHNA and CDR2 is YSLEER. V shed 1 base and J shed 1 base, with 10 bases lying between them. Here the CDR3 reads CASSQAWGAQETQYF. CDR3 nucleotide sequence: TGCGCCAGCAGCCAAGCGTGGGGGGCCCAAGAGACCCAGTACTTC.

There are a few counts of this clone. This rearrangement joins TRBV10-3 to TRBJ2-1; D may be TRBD2 (6 bases). CDR3 length: 13 amino acids. Trimming took off 10 bases at V and 4 bases at J, with 14 bases between the two ends. Germline V gene lookup returns CDR1 ENHRY and CDR2 SYGVKD. CDR3 in amino acids: CATSGGEYNEQFF. CDR3 coding DNA: TGTGCCACCTCCGGCGGGGAGTACAATGAGCAGTTCTTC.

This chain links TRBV1 with TRBJ1-1. TRBV1 is labeled a pseudogene. The CDR3 spans 16 residues. The CDR3 sequence: CTSSQEPSEFNTEAFF. CDR3 sequence (DNA): TGCACCAGCAGCCAAGAGCCCTCGGAGTTTAACACTGAAGCTTTCTTT.

The rearrangement joins TRBV7-9 to TRBJ2-7; 10 bases agree with TRBD1. With 5 bases clipped from V and 1 base from J, the junction kept 8 bases outside the gene matches. The V gene's germline CDR1 is SEHNR and CDR2 FQNEAQ (reference sequence). The CDR3 consists of 16 residues. Here the CDR3 reads CASSRSAGQGSYEQYF. The DNA for the CDR3 is TGTGCCAGCAGCCGCTCCGCGGGACAGGGGTCCTACGAGCAGTACTTC.

Details on this clone: This specimen includes other DNA sequences encoding the same CDR3. The chain couples TRBV20-1 to TRBJ2-5, with no clear D. CDR3 length: 10 residues. V was pared by 3 bases and J by 3 bases, with 2 bases between. Germline V gene lookup returns CDR1 DFQATT and CDR2 SNEGSKA (reference sequence). The CDR3 DNA reads as TGCAGTGCTAGGGAAGAGACCCAGTACTTC. It translates to CSAREETQYF.

As for this clone: The junction shows a germline mismatch at one end, possibly a read error. The chain has TRBV18 and TRBJ2-1; 9 positions agree with TRBD2. Germline V gives CDR1 KGHSH, CDR2 LQKENI. The CDR3 runs 16 residues. CDR3 in amino acids: CASSLSGGTSHNEQFF. The CDR3 DNA reads TGTGCCAGCTCGTTAAGCGGGGGGACCTCCCACAATGAGCAGTTCTTC.

V and J are TRBV2 and TRBJ1-5; 8 positions match TRBD1. Germline CDR1 is SNHLY and CDR2 is FYNNEI. The V and J ends lost 6 bases and 2 bases, in that order; junction bases with no gene match: 6. The CDR3 contains 15 residues. The CDR3 loop is CASRDGQGGNQPQHF. CDR3 coding DNA: TGTGCCAGCAGAGACGGACAGGGAGGCAATCAGCCCCAGCATTTT.

The chain couples TRBV18 to TRBJ2-1; D possibly corresponds to TRBD1 (6 bases). The CDR3 totals 15 residues. The V end was cut by 4 bases, the J end by 3 bases, with 13 bases between. Germline CDR1 is KGHSH and CDR2 is LQKENI. CDR3 in DNA: TGTGCCAGCTCACAGAACGGCAGGGGCTACAATGAGCAGTTCTTC. This encodes CASSQNGRGYNEQFF.

The chain recombines TRBV7-9 with TRBJ1-1; no reliable D call. Germline V gives CDR1 SEHNR, CDR2 FQNEAQ (reference sequence). The CDR3 loop spans 14 amino acids. V lost 3 bases and J 3 bases, leaving 11 bases between the germline ends. CDR3 DNA: TGTGCCAGCAGCTTTCGGACGGATTACACTGAAGCTTTCTTT. It translates to CASSFRTDYTEAFF. The complete variable domain, with remaining parts taken from reference TRBV7-9 and TRBJ1-1, reads DTGVSQNPRHKITKRGQNVTFRCDPISEHNRLYWYRQTLGQGPEFLTYFQNEAQLEKSRLLSDRFSAERPKGSFSTLEIQRTEQGDSAMYLCASSFRTDYTEAFFGQGTRLTVV.

The V and J genes are TRBV7-9 and TRBJ2-3; TRBD1 might be the D (6 bases). Trimming removed 11 bases at V and 2 bases at J, with 14 bases between. Germline loops: CDR1 SEHNR, CDR2 FQNEAQ (reference sequence). The CDR3 totals 13 residues. The CDR3 region has the DNA TGTGCCGGGTTAACAGGGAACACAGATACGCAGTATTTT. Its protein product is CAGLTGNTDTQYF.

This clone was counted a few times. The chain has TRBV29-1 and TRBJ1-1; no firm D call. CDR1 and CDR2 from the germline V gene are SQVTM and ANQGSEA. The CDR3 has 13 residues. The V gene lost 5 bases and the J gene lost 0 bases, with 10 bases spanning the gap. The CDR3 region has the DNA TGCAGCGTTTTCGGTCAGCTGAACACTGAAGCTTTCTTT. Encoded protein: CSVFGQLNTEAFF.

The chain combines TRBV7-9 with TRBJ2-4; D may match TRBD1 or TRBD2 (5 bases each). The CDR3 has 11 amino acids. Germline V lookup: CDR1 SEHNR, CDR2 FQNEAQ (reference sequence). The V end lost 8 bases, the J end lost 5 bases, and 7 bases lay between the germline ends. CDR3 bases: TGTGCCAGCGGGGACGAAAACATTCAGTACTTC. Protein product: CASGDENIQYF.

This clone was recorded only once. The chain couples TRBV18 to TRBJ1-5; TRBD1 aligns across 8 bases. J was trimmed by 7 bases and V by 5 bases; bases with no gene match: 10. Germline CDR1 and CDR2: KGHSH and LQKENI. CDR3 length equals 15 residues. Written as DNA, the CDR3 is TGTGCCAGCTCATCCCAGGACAGGGCTAAACAGCCCCAGCATTTT. This gives the protein CASSSQDRAKQPQHF.

The chain joins TRBV15 to TRBJ2-7, with D unresolved. V gave up 0 bases and J gave up 2 bases, with 8 bases separating them. Germline V gene lookup returns CDR1 LNHNV and CDR2 YYDKDF (reference sequence). This CDR3 comprises 14 residues. CDR3 amino acids: CATSRDLGTYEQYF. The CDR3 nucleotides are TGTGCCACCAGCAGAGATCTTGGCACCTACGAGCAGTACTTC.

This clone was observed a handful of times. The V call is TRBV7-9, the J call TRBJ1-2; 7 bases align to TRBD1. Trimming took 5 bases from V and 3 from J; bases not matched to a gene: 3. The CDR3 loop spans 13 amino acids. The germline V gene has CDR1 SEHNR and CDR2 FQNEAQ (reference sequence). The CDR3 nucleotides read TGTGCCAGCAGCCTACAGGGGTACTATGGCTACACCTTC. This gives the protein CASSLQGYYGYTF. The whole variable domain, remainder taken from reference TRBV7-9 and TRBJ1-2, is DTGVSQNPRHKITKRGQNVTFRCDPISEHNRLYWYRQTLGQGPEFLTYFQNEAQLEKSRLLSDRFSAERPKGSFSTLEIQRTEQGDSAMYLCASSLQGYYGYTFGSGTRLTVV.